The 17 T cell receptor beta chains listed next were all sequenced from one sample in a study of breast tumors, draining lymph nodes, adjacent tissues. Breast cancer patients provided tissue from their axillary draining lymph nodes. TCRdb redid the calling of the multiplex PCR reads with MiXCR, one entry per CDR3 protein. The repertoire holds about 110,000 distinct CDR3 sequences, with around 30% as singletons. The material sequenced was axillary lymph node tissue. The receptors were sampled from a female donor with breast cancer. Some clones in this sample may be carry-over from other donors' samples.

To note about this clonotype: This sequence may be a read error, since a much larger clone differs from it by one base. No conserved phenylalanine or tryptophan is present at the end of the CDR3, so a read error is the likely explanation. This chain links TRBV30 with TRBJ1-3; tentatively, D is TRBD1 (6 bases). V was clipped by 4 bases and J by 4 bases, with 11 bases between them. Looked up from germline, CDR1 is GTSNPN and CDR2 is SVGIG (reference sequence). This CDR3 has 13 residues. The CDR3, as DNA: TGTGCCTGGACTTCTACAGGGGGAAACACCATATATCTT. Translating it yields CAWTSTGGNTIYL.

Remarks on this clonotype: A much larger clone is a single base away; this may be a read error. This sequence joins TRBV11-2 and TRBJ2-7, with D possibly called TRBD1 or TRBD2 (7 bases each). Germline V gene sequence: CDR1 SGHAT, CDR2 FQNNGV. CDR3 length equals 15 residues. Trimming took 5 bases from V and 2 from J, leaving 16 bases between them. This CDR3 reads CASSRGDSTPYEQYF. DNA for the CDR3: TGTGCCAGCAGCCGGGGGGACAGTACCCCCTACGAGCAGTACTTC.

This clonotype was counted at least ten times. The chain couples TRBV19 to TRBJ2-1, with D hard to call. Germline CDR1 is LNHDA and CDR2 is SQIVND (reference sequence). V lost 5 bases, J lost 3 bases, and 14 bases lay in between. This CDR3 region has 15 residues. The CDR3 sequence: CASSSQAAGYNEQFF. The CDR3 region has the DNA TGTGCCAGTAGTTCCCAGGCTGCTGGCTACAATGAGCAGTTCTTC. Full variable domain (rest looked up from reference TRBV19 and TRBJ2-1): DGGITQSPKYLFRKEGQNVTLSCEQNLNHDAMYWYRQDPGQGLRLIYYSQIVNDFQKGDIAEGYSVSREKKESFPLTVTSAQKNPTAFYLCASSSQAAGYNEQFFGPGTRLTVL.

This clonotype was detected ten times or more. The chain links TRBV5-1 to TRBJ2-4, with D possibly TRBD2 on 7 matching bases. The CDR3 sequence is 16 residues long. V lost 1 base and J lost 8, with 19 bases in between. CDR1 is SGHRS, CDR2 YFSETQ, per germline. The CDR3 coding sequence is TGCGCCAGCAGCTTGCCAGGCGGGGGCTCCGGGGACATTCAGTACTTC. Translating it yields CASSLPGGGSGDIQYF.

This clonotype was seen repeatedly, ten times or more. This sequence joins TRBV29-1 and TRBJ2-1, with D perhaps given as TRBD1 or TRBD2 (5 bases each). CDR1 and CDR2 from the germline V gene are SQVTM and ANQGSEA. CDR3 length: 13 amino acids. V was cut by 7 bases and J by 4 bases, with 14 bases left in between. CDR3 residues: CSAKRGVYNEQFF. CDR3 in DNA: TGCAGCGCCAAACGAGGGGTATACAATGAGCAGTTCTTC.

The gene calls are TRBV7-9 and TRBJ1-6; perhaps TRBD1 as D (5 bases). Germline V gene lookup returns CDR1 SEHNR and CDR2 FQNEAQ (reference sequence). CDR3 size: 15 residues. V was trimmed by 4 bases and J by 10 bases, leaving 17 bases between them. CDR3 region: CASSYTSEGYSPLHF. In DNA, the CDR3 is TGTGCCAGCAGCTACACCTCGGAGGGGTACTCACCCCTCCACTTT.

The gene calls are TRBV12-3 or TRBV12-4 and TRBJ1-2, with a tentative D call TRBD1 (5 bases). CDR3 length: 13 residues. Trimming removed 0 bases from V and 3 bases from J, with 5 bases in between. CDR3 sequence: CASSLAGDYGYTF. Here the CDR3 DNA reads TGTGCCAGCAGTTTAGCGGGGGACTATGGCTACACCTTC.

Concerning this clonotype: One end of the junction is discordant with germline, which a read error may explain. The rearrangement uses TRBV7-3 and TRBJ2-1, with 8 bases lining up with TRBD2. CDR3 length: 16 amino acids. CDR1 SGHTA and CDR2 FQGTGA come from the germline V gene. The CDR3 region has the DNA TGTGCTAGCAGCTTAACGCGGAGCGGGGGCTACAATGAGCAGTTCTTC. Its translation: CASSLTRSGGYNEQFF.

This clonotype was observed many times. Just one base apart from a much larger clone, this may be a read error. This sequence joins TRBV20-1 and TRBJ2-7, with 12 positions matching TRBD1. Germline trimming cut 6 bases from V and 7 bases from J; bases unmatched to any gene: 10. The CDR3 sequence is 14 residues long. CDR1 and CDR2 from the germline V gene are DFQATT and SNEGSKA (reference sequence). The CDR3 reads CSATPGQGAREQYF. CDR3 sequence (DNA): TGCAGTGCCACTCCGGGACAGGGGGCGAGGGAGCAGTACTTC.

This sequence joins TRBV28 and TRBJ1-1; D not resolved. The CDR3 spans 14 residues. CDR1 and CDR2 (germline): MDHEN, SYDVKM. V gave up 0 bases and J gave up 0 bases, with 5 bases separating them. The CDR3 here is CASSLWVLNTEAFF. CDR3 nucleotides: TGTGCCAGCAGTTTATGGGTGTTGAACACTGAAGCTTTCTTT.

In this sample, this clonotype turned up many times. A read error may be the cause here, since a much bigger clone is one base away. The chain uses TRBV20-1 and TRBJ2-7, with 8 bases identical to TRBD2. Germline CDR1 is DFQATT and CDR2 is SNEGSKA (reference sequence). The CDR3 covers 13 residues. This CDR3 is CSASYSGAYAQYF. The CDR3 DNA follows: TGCAGTGCCTCTTATAGCGGGGCTTACGCGCAGTACTTC.

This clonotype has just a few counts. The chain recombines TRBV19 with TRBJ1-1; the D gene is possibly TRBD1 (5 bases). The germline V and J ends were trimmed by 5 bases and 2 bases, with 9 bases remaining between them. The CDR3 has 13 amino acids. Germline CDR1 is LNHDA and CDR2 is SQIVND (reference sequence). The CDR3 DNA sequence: TGTGCCAGTAGTGCTCAGGGAAACACTGAAGCTTTCTTT. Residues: CASSAQGNTEAFF.

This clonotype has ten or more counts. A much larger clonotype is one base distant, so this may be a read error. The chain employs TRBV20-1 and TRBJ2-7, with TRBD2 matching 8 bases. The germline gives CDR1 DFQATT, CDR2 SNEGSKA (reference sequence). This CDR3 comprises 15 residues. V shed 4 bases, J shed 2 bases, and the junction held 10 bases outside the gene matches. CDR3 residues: CSAMGGTRPTYEQYF. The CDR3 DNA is TGCAGTGCTATGGGCGGGACTAGGCCCACCTACGAGCAGTACTTC.

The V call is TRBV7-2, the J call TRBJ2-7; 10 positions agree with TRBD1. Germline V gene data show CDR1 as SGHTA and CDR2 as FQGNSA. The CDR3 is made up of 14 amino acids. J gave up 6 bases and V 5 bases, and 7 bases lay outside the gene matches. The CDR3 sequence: CASSQSRDRGEQYF. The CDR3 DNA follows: TGTGCCAGCAGCCAGTCCCGGGACAGGGGCGAGCAGTACTTC.

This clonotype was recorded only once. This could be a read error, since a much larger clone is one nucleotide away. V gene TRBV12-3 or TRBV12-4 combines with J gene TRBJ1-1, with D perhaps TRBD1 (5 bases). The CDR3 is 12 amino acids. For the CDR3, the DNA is TGTGCCAGCAGTTGGGGTGGGACTGGAGCTTTCTTT. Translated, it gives CASSWGGTGAFF.

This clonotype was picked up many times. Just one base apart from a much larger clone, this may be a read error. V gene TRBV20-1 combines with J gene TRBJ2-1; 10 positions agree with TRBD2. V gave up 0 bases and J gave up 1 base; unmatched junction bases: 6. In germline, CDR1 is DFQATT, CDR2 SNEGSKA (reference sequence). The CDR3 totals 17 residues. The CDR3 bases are TGCAGTGCTAGAGATGTGAGCGGGAGGGCTTCCTACAATGAGCAGTTCTTC. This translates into CSARDVSGRASYNEQFF.

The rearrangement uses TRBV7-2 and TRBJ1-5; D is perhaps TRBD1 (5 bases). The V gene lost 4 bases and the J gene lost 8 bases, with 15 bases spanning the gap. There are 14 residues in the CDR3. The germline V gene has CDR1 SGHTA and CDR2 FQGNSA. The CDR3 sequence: CASSSGTAREPQHF. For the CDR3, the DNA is TGTGCCAGCAGCTCAGGGACTGCCCGAGAGCCCCAGCATTTT.